The clone carrying this TCR beta chain was picked up a small number of times. Its target is unknown. This sample was included in a study of identical twins. General study results and limits: Twins shared out-of-frame alpha sequences with excess low generation probability.

One entry per CDR3 protein, called by TCRdb with MiXCR from the 5' RACE reads. The sample consists of fewer than 250,000 distinct CDR3 sequences, approximately 15% of them appearing once. This CDR3 is built from 15 residues. V was trimmed by 5 bases and J by 6 bases, leaving 21 bases between them. Looked up from germline, CDR1 is DFQATT and CDR2 is SNEGSKA (reference sequence). The sample was also reused in another study, on T cells expressing NK-cell markers. As reported in that work: Sorted CD3+CD56+NKG2C+, CD3+CD56+NKG2C- and CD3+CD56-NKG2C+ T-cell subsets were beta-chain profiled. The share of CD8+ T cells held by dominant NKG2C+ clonotypes was roughly 1.0-8% in about six donors.

This receptor was obtained from a woman between 18 and 30 years old in good health. Sequencing used CD8+ T cells sorted from blood. J is TRBJ2-3 and V is TRBV20-1; the D gene is possibly TRBD2 (6 bases). Here the CDR3 reads CSAPVGGVSPDTQYF. CDR3 nucleotides: TGCAGTGCTCCGGTCGGCGGGGTCTCGCCGGATACGCAGTATTTT.